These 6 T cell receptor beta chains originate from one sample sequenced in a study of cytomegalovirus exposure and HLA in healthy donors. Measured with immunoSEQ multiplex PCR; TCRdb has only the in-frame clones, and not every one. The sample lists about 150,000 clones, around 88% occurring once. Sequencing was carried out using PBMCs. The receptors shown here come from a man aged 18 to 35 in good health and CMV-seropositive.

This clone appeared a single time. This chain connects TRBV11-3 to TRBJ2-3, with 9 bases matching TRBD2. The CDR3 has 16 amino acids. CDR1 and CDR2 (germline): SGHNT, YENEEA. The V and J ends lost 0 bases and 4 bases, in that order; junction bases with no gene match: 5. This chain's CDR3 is CASSLDRGGAADTQYF. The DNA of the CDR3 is TGTGCCAGCAGCTTAGATCGCGGGGGGGCGGCAGATACGCAGTATTTT.

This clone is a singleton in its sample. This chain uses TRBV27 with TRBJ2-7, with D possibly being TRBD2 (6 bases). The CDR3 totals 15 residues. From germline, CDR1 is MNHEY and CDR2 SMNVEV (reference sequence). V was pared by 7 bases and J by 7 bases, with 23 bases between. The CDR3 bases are TGTGCCAGCACTCCCGGGCAGTCTCCCGGGGGAGAGCAGTACTTC. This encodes CASTPGQSPGGEQYF.

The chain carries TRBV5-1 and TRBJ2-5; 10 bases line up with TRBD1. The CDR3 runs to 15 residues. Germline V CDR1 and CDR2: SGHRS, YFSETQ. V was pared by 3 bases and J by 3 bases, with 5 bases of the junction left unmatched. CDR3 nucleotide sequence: TGCGCCAGCAGCTCCCGGACAGGGGGAAAAGAGACCCAGTACTTC. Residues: CASSSRTGGKETQYF.

DNA for the CDR3: TGTGCCAGCAGTGTGGACAGGGGAATCACCACCGGGGAGCTGTTTTTT. This gives the protein CASSVDRGITTGELFF. The chain uses TRBV2 and TRBJ2-2; TRBD1 agrees at 9 bases. With 4 bases clipped from V and 4 bases from J, the junction kept 7 bases outside the gene matches. The CDR3 loop spans 16 amino acids. Germline lookup yields CDR1 SNHLY and CDR2 FYNNEI. Filled out from reference TRBV2 and TRBJ2-2, the complete variable domain reads EPEVTQTPSHQVTQMGQEVILRCVPISNHLYFYWYRQILGQKVEFLVSFYNNEISEKSEIFDDQFSVERPDGSNFTLKIRSTKLEDSAMYFCASSVDRGITTGELFFGEGSRLTVL.

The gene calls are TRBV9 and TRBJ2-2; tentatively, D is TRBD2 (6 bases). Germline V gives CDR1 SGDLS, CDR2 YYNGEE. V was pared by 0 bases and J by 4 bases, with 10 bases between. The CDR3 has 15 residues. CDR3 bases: TGTGCCAGCAGCGTAGTCCCGGGGGTCACCGGGGAGCTGTTTTTT. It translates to CASSVVPGVTGELFF.

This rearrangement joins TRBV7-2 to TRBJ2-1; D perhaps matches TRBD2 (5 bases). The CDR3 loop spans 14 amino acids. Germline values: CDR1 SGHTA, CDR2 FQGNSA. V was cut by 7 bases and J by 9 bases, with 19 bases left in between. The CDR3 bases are TGTGCCAGCATCATTAAAAGAGGGTTTGGTGAGCAGTTCTTC. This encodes CASIIKRGFGEQFF.